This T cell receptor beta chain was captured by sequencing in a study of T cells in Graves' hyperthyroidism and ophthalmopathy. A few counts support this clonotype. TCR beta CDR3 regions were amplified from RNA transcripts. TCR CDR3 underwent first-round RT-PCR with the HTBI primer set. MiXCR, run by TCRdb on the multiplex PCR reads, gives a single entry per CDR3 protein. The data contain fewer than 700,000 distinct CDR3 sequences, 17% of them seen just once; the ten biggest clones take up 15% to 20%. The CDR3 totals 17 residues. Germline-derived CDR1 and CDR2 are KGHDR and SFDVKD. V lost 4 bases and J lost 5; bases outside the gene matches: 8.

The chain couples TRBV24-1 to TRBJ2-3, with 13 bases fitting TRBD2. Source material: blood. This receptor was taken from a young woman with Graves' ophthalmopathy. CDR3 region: CATSDPGTSGDLDTQYF. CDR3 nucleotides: TGTGCCACCAGTGACCCCGGGACTAGCGGGGATCTAGATACGCAGTATTTT.